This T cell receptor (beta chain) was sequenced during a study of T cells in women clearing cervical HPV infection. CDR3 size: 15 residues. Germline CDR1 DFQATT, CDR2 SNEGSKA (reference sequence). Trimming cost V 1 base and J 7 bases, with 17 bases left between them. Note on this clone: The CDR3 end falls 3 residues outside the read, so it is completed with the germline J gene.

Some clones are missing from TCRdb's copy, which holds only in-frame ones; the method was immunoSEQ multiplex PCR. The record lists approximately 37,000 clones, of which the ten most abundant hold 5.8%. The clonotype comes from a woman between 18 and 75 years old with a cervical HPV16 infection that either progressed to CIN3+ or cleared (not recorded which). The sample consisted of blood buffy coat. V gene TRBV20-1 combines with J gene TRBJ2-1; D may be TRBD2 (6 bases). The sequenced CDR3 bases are TGCAGTGCTAGAGTAGTAAGGACTATCCCTAATGAG. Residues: CSARVVRTIPNE. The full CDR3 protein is CSARVVRTIPNEQFF.